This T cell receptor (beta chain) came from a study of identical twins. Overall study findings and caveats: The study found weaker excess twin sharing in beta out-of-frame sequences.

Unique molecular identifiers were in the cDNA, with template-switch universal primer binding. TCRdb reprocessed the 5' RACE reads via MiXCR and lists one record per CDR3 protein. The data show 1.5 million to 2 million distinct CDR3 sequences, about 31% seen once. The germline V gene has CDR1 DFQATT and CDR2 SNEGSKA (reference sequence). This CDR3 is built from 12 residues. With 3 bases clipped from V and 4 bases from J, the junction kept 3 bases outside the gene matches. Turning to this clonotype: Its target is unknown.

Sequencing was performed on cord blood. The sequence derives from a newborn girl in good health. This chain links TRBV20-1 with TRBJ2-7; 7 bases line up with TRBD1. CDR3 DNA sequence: TGCAGTGCTAGTCTGACAGGGTACGAGCAGTACTTC. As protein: CSASLTGYEQYF.